Reported below is one T cell receptor beta chain. Its target is unknown. The source of the sample is a study of Graves' ophthalmopathy and Graves' hyperthyroidism. Study results and limitations: Most thyroid clonotypes expanded beyond 0.001 frequency were also found in blood.

Investigators amplified TCR beta CDR3 regions from RNA transcripts. Second-round multiplex PCR came after a first-round RT-PCR that employed HTBI primers. Each CDR3 protein is one row after TCRdb ran MiXCR on the multiplex PCR reads. The sample shows roughly 600,000 distinct CDR3 sequences, under 45% of them seen only once. Trimming shortened V by 7 bases and J by 3 bases, and 10 bases separated the two germline ends. This CDR3 contains 14 residues. The TCR originated in an adult man with Graves' hyperthyroidism. The genes are TRBV12-3 or TRBV12-4 and TRBJ1-6, with D perhaps TRBD1 (5 bases). The sequenced sample consisted of peripheral blood or thyroid tissue (not recorded which). CDR3 coding DNA: TGTGCCAGCAAGCGGGGGGTCTATAATTCACCCCTCCACTTT. Its translation: CASKRGVYNSPLHF.